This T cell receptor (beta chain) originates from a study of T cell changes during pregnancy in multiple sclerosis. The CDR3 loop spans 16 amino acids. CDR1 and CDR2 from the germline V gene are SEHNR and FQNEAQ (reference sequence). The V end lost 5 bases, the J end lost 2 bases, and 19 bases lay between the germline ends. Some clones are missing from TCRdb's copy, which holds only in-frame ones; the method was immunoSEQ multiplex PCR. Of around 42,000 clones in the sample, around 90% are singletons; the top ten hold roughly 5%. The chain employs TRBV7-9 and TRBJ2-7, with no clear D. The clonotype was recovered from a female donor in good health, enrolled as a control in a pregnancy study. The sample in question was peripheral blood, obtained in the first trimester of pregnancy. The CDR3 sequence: CASSPHRVAKPYEQYF. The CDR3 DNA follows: TGTGCCAGCAGCCCTCACCGGGTCGCGAAGCCCTACGAGCAGTACTTC.